This T cell receptor (beta chain) was sequenced during a study of human T cells and chemical hapten exposure. At the level of the study: From small differences in pooled library volume came most of the variation in per-sample TCR yields.

Germline CDR1 KGHDR, CDR2 SFDVKD. CDR3 length equals 13 residues. Trimming took off 6 bases at V and 4 bases at J, with 11 bases between the two ends. Individual cDNA molecules each carried unique molecular identifiers attached by the library. One entry per CDR3 protein, called by TCRdb with MiXCR from the RACE reads. The data hold a few hundred thousand distinct CDR3 sequences, with approximately 7.5% observed a single time. Time point meaning: pre-sensitization, week 0. Described treatment: therapeutic diphenylcyclopropenone sensitization with weekly scalp DPC. Donors were 18 to 70-year-old alopecia patients suitable for DPC.

The sequences come from whole blood, collected in connection with sensitization to the hapten diphenylcyclopropenone (DPC). This sequence was found in a man in his late teens or twenties with alopecia areata. Some clones in this sample may be carry-over from other donors' samples. This chain uses TRBV24-1 with TRBJ2-5; D possibly corresponds to TRBD2 (5 bases). CDR3 sequence reads: CATSPYGGETQYF. DNA for the CDR3: TGTGCCACCAGTCCGTATGGAGGAGAGACCCAGTACTTC.